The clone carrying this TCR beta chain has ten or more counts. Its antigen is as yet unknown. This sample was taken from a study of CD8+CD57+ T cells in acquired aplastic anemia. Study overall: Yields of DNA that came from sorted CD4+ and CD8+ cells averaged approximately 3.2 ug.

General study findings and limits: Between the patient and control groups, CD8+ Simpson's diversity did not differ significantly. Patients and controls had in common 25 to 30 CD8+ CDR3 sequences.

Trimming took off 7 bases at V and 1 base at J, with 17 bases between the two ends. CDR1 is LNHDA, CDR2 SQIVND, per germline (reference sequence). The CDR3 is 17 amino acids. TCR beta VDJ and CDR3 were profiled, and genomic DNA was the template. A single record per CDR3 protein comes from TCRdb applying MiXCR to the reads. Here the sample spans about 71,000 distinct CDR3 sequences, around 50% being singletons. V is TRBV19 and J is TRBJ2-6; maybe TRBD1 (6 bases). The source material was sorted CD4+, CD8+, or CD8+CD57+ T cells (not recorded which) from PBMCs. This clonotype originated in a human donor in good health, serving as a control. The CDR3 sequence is CASTDIWGHSGANVLTF. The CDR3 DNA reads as TGTGCCAGTACCGATATATGGGGGCATTCTGGGGCCAACGTCCTGACTTTC.